This TCR beta chain came from a study of blood T cells in healthy people across ages. Collection of around 10 milliliters of peripheral blood was performed for each donor. Next came a second PCR, run for about 6 to 12 cycles, which used a sample-barcoded 5' primer along with a J-beta primer mix. TCRdb redid the calling of the 5' RACE reads with MiXCR, one entry per CDR3 protein. The sample gives hundreds of thousands of distinct CDR3 sequences, approximately 53% of which show up once; approximately 40% is in the top ten. CDR3 length equals 16 residues. Germline V gives CDR1 GTSNPN, CDR2 SVGIG (reference sequence).

The rearrangement uses TRBV30 and TRBJ2-4; 10 nucleotides agree with TRBD2. The closer fit of TRBJ2-7 to the DNA end suggests the J call may be wrong. The specimen was blood. This clonotype was obtained from an older man in good health. The CDR3 DNA reads TGTGCCTGGAGTGGAAAACCTAGCGGGAGAATCTACGAGCAGTACTTC. This gives the protein CAWSGKPSGRIYEQYF.